Shown below are 4 T cell receptor beta chains from a single sample sequenced in a study of cytomegalovirus exposure and HLA in healthy donors. Primers: 60 Vbeta forward and 13 Jbeta reverse. Clones were read by immunoSEQ multiplex PCR, and TCRdb kept only the in-frame ones, dropping some. Of around 70,000 clones listed, 62% are singletons. Sequencing input: PBMCs. These receptors were collected from a man in his thirties or forties in good health and CMV-seronegative.

The genes are TRBV6-1 and TRBJ1-1; TRBD1 matches at 8 bases. The CDR3 consists of 16 residues. With V trimmed by 2 bases and J by 3 bases, 8 bases remained unmatched. CDR1 MNHNS and CDR2 SASEGT come from the germline V gene. For the CDR3, the DNA is TGTGCCAGCAGTGAATTCTGGGACAGGAGACACACTGAAGCTTTCTTT. Translating it yields CASSEFWDRRHTEAFF.

As DNA, the CDR3 is TGTGCCAGCAGCCAAGGGGTGGGGAAGACAGATACGCAGTATTTT. Translating it yields CASSQGVGKTDTQYF. This rearrangement joins TRBV9 to TRBJ2-3; possibly TRBD1 for D (5 bases). The CDR3 contains 15 residues. Trimming pared 4 bases from V and 3 bases from J, leaving 15 bases between. Per germline, CDR1 SGDLS and CDR2 YYNGEE.

V is TRBV6-5 and J is TRBJ2-5, with 8 positions matching TRBD1. Germline V gene data show CDR1 as MNHEY and CDR2 as SVGAGI. The CDR3 loop spans 15 amino acids. J was trimmed by 5 bases and V by 5 bases; bases with no gene match: 10. Written as DNA, the CDR3 is TGTGCCAGCAGTCAGGGGGCGAGTCTGCGCGAGACCCAGTACTTC. Translating gives CASSQGASLRETQYF.

The chain uses TRBV30 and TRBJ1-5; TRBD1 is a possible D gene (6 bases). The length of the CDR3 is 13 residues. Germline CDR1 reads GTSNPN; CDR2 reads SVGIG (reference sequence). V was trimmed by 5 bases and J by 0 bases, leaving 8 bases between them. The CDR3: CAWEGDSNQPQHF. The CDR3 DNA reads TGTGCCTGGGAGGGGGATAGCAATCAGCCCCAGCATTTT.